This T cell receptor beta chain was sequenced for a study of blood T cells in healthy people across ages. Turning to the study itself: The capture of about one barcoded beta molecule per two T cells was achieved by template switching. Study-level points and caveats: Diversity estimated from one million T cells was considered an underestimate.

Next came a second PCR, run for roughly 7 to 12 cycles, which used a sample-barcoded 5' primer along with a J-beta primer mix. A tag from a template-switch adaptor with 12 random nucleotides marked each cDNA molecule. TCRdb independently ran MiXCR on the 5' RACE reads; one entry per CDR3 protein. The sample records around 780,000 distinct CDR3 sequences, just over 55% being singletons. The V gene's germline CDR1 is MNHEY and CDR2 SVGAGI. This CDR3 comprises 12 residues. With 10 bases removed from V and 4 bases from J, the gap between germline ends came to 11 bases. With regard to this clonotype: Its specificity is not known.

The sample was blood. The rearrangement uses TRBV6-5 and TRBJ2-1, with D unresolved. The source of this sequence is a man aged 40-50 years in good health. CDR3 sequence (DNA): TGTGCCACCGGAGACACATACAATGAGCAGTTCTTC. Its protein is CATGDTYNEQFF.